The 30 T cell receptor beta chains below come from one sample, sequenced in a study of T cell responses to AZD1222 COVID-19 vaccine. Here immunoSEQ multiplex PCR was the method, and the copy in TCRdb shows in-frame clones only, minus some. This sample has 110,000 to 150,000 clones, with 85% to 95% found just once. The specimen comprised peripheral blood, sampled on day 0 of AZD1222 vaccination. These receptors all come from an adult in good health.

In regard to this clone: One junction end does not reproduce the germline sequence, and a read error may be involved. This rearrangement joins TRBV7-7 to TRBJ2-3; TRBD2 is a possible D gene (6 bases). From germline, CDR1 is SSHAT and CDR2 FNYEAQ (reference sequence). The CDR3 spans 15 residues. In DNA, the CDR3 is TGTGCTAGCAGCTTCGGGACTCAGGGTCGAGATACGCAGTATTTT. This sequence encodes CASSFGTQGRDTQYF.

The chain couples TRBV10-3 to TRBJ1-1; no firm D call. Germline V CDR1 and CDR2: ENHRY, SYGVKD. With 7 bases removed from V and 0 bases from J, the gap between germline ends came to 12 bases. CDR3 length: 14 residues. CDR3 DNA sequence: TGTGCCATCAAGGGAGACTTAATGAACACTGAAGCTTTCTTT. Its protein is CAIKGDLMNTEAFF.

The V and J genes are TRBV28 and TRBJ2-7; D is unresolved. Germline V lookup: CDR1 MDHEN, CDR2 SYDVKM. V shed 7 bases and J shed 2 bases, with 9 bases lying between them. The CDR3 totals 12 residues. This CDR3 reads CASTGATYEQYF. In DNA form, the CDR3 reads TGTGCCAGCACTGGCGCTACCTACGAGCAGTACTTC.

The chain links TRBV5-1 to TRBJ1-2; TRBD1 matches at 12 bases. V lost 0 bases and J lost 7; bases outside the gene matches: 4. The germline CDR1 and CDR2 sequences are SGHRS and YFSETQ. CDR3 length: 15 amino acids. The CDR3 sequence is CASSLGGTGGLGYTF. As DNA, the CDR3 is TGCGCCAGCAGCTTGGGCGGGACAGGGGGCCTTGGCTACACCTTC.

The chain recombines TRBV4-3 with TRBJ2-2; 15 positions agree with TRBD2. Germline V gene lookup returns CDR1 LGHNA and CDR2 YSLEER. V dropped 3 bases and J dropped 3; count of bases not matched to a gene: 11. CDR3 length equals 20 residues. The CDR3, as DNA: TGCGCCAGCAGCCACTCCATAGGACTAGCGGGGGGGCTTGACACCGGGGAGCTGTTTTTT. It encodes CASSHSIGLAGGLDTGELFF.

V and J are TRBV5-6 and TRBJ1-2; D is uncertain. Deletions cut 6 bases from V and 7 bases from J, with 10 bases between. The germline CDR1 and CDR2 sequences are SGHDT and YYEEEE. CDR3 size: 11 residues. The CDR3 reads CASTGLSGYTF. The CDR3 nucleotides are TGTGCCAGCACCGGACTCTCTGGCTACACCTTC.

The chain carries TRBV6-4 and TRBJ2-2; 8 nucleotides match TRBD2. Germline V lookup: CDR1 MRHNA, CDR2 SNTAGT. The CDR3 contains 17 residues. V was clipped by 0 bases and J by 1 base; unmatched bases: 4. CDR3 coding DNA: TGTGCCAGCAGTGACTCGCTTAGCGGGGAGAACACCGGGGAGCTGTTTTTT. It specifies CASSDSLSGENTGELFF.

The chain is built from TRBV5-5 and TRBJ2-2; D may be TRBD1 or TRBD2 (6 bases each). The germline V and J ends were trimmed by 4 bases and 4 bases, with 26 bases remaining between them. Germline V gives CDR1 SGHKS, CDR2 YYEKEE (reference sequence). The CDR3 has 19 residues. CDR3 sequence reads: CASSTGAGAAPLITGELFF. In DNA form, the CDR3 reads TGTGCCAGCAGCACGGGGGCAGGGGCCGCCCCACTAATCACCGGGGAGCTGTTTTTT.

The chain joins TRBV24-1 to TRBJ2-1; TRBD2 matches at 12 bases. The CDR3 sequence is 17 residues long. Germline V gene sequence: CDR1 KGHDR, CDR2 SFDVKD. V lost 3 bases and J lost 5; bases outside the gene matches: 7. Here the CDR3 reads CATSDRTSGGSNNEQFF. The DNA for the CDR3 is TGTGCCACCAGTGATCGTACTAGCGGGGGGAGCAACAATGAGCAGTTCTTC.

The genes are TRBV29-1 and TRBJ2-5; the D is unclear. Germline CDR1 is SQVTM and CDR2 is ANQGSEA. The germline V and J ends were trimmed by 6 bases and 5 bases, with 10 bases remaining between them. This CDR3 spans 11 amino acids. The CDR3 DNA reads as TGCAGCGTCCCTACCCATGAGACCCAGTACTTC. As protein: CSVPTHETQYF.

This sequence joins TRBV9 and TRBJ2-7, with D perhaps TRBD2 (7 bases). The CDR3 is 15 amino acids. Germline CDR1 is SGDLS and CDR2 is YYNGEE. The V gene lost 1 base and the J gene lost 7 bases, with 18 bases spanning the gap. The CDR3 reads CASSVSEGGLREQYF. CDR3 bases: TGTGCCAGCAGCGTATCAGAGGGGGGGCTGCGTGAGCAGTACTTC. Full variable domain (rest looked up from reference TRBV9 and TRBJ2-7): DSGVTQTPKHLITATGQRVTLRCSPRSGDLSVYWYQQSLDQGLQFLIQYYNGEERAKGNILERFSAQQFPDLHSELNLSSLELGDSALYFCASSVSEGGLREQYFGPGTRLTVT.

Details on this clone: Sequence at one end of the junction differs from germline and may be a read error. The chain carries TRBV12-3 or TRBV12-4 and TRBJ1-1; D is uncertain. The CDR3 is 13 amino acids. The CDR3 coding sequence is TGTGCCAGCACTTTAGGGCTGAACACTGAAGCTTTCTTT. This gives the protein CASTLGLNTEAFF.

This chain joins TRBV7-2 and TRBJ2-5; TRBD2 agrees at 7 bases. CDR1 is SGHTA and CDR2 is FQGNSA in the germline V gene. CDR3 length: 15 amino acids. V lost 2 bases, J lost 5 bases, and 8 bases stayed unmatched. The CDR3 spells CASSLQSGVRETQYF. CDR3 DNA sequence: TGTGCCAGCAGCTTACAGAGCGGGGTCCGGGAGACCCAGTACTTC.

V gene TRBV3-1 (or the pseudogene TRBV3-2) combines with J gene TRBJ1-5; maybe TRBD1 (6 bases). This CDR3 contains 13 residues. V dropped 5 bases and J dropped 5 bases, with 10 bases sitting between them. CDR1 and CDR2 from the germline V gene are LGHDT and YNNKEL (reference sequence). DNA of the CDR3: TGTGCCAGCAGCTCGTCAGGGGATCAGCCCCAGCATTTT. It codes for CASSSSGDQPQHF.

The chain uses TRBV5-1 and TRBJ1-2; unclear D gene. The germline CDR1 and CDR2 sequences are SGHRS and YFSETQ. The CDR3 contains 16 residues. Trimming stripped 0 bases from V and 3 bases from J, with 15 bases between. DNA of the CDR3: TGCGCCAGCAGCTTGGCCGGGCGGAGCTCTTACTATGGCTACACCTTC. Translated: CASSLAGRSSYYGYTF.

This clone was seen once. The genes are TRBV4-3 and TRBJ2-5; 12 bases map to TRBD2. V lost 4 bases to trimming and J lost 2 bases; unmatched junction nucleotides: 2. This CDR3 contains 15 residues. In germline, CDR1 is LGHNA, CDR2 YSLEER. The CDR3: CASSRTSGVQETQYF. In DNA form, the CDR3 reads TGCGCCAGCAGCCGGACTAGCGGGGTTCAAGAGACCCAGTACTTC.

V gene TRBV28 combines with J gene TRBJ1-3, with D possibly being TRBD1 (6 bases). Germline V lookup: CDR1 MDHEN, CDR2 SYDVKM. V was clipped by 6 bases and J by 0 bases, with 15 bases between them. The CDR3 is 16 residues long. The CDR3: CASRPNPDSSGNTIYF. CDR3 in DNA: TGTGCCAGCAGGCCAAATCCGGACAGCTCTGGAAACACCATATATTTT.

V is TRBV4-2 and J is TRBJ2-2; TRBD2 aligns across 8 bases. The length of the CDR3 is 17 residues. Germline V gives CDR1 LGHNA, CDR2 YNFKEQ. V lost 1 base to trimming and J lost 1 base; unmatched junction nucleotides: 5. The CDR3 is CASSQALGGGNTGELFF. CDR3 in DNA: TGTGCCAGCAGCCAAGCCCTCGGGGGGGGGAACACCGGGGAGCTGTTTTTT.

The chain combines TRBV11-1 with TRBJ2-1; 8 nucleotides match TRBD1. The V segment lost 3 bases and the J segment 8 bases; nucleotides outside the gene matches: 3. Per germline, CDR1 SGHAT and CDR2 FQDESV (reference sequence). The CDR3 is 13 amino acids. CDR3 region: CASSLDREDEQFF. CDR3 DNA: TGTGCCAGCAGCTTGGACAGGGAAGATGAGCAGTTCTTC.

The V call is TRBV18, the J call TRBJ2-4; the match to TRBD1 covers 9 bases. Germline V gene sequence: CDR1 KGHSH, CDR2 LQKENI. J lost 0 bases, V lost 4 bases, and 7 bases had no gene match. The CDR3 has 17 residues. In DNA, the CDR3 is TGTGCCAGCTCACAATTCACAGGGGGCGCAGCCAAAAACATTCAGTACTTC. It codes for CASSQFTGGAAKNIQYF.

The chain recombines TRBV6-5 with TRBJ1-6, with 8 bases identical to TRBD1. V lost 0 bases, J lost 7 bases, and 2 bases stayed unmatched. Germline V gene data show CDR1 as MNHEY and CDR2 as SVGAGI. The CDR3 is 15 amino acids. The CDR3 protein is CASSYSQGGNSPLHF. The CDR3 DNA reads TGTGCCAGCAGTTACTCACAGGGGGGAAATTCACCCCTCCACTTT.

The CDR3 bases are TGTGCCTGGAAATTGGCGGGTGAAACCGGGGAGCTGTTTTTT. Its protein product is CAWKLAGETGELFF. This rearrangement joins TRBV30 to TRBJ2-2; a weak D match, TRBD2 (5 bases). Trimming shortened V by 4 bases and J by 5 bases, and 14 bases separated the two germline ends. Germline-derived CDR1 and CDR2 are GTSNPN and SVGIG (reference sequence). The CDR3 is 14 residues long.

The chain links TRBV12-3 or TRBV12-4 to TRBJ1-2; D may be TRBD1 (5 bases). The germline V and J ends were trimmed by 3 bases and 5 bases, with 10 bases remaining between them. The CDR3 loop spans 13 amino acids. Written as DNA, the CDR3 is TGTGCCAGCAGTTTTTCAGGGTGGTATGGCTACACCTTC. The encoded protein is CASSFSGWYGYTF.

The V gene is TRBV4-1, the J gene TRBJ1-4; D not certain. The CDR3 spans 16 residues. V lost 1 base, J lost 4 bases, and 13 bases lay in between. Germline-derived CDR1 and CDR2 are MGHRA and YSYEKL. Here the CDR3 reads CASSQVYTLSNEKLFF. Written as DNA, the CDR3 is TGCGCCAGCAGCCAAGTATACACGCTGAGTAATGAAAAACTGTTTTTT.

The chain carries TRBV5-4 and TRBJ2-3; D is uncertain. The CDR3 length is 12 residues. V lost 3 bases, J lost 4 bases, and 6 bases lay in between. The germline CDR1 and CDR2 sequences are SGHNT and YYREEE (reference sequence). The CDR3 sequence is CASSSSPDTQYF. CDR3 DNA sequence: TGTGCCAGCAGCTCGTCTCCAGATACGCAGTATTTT.

The rearrangement links TRBV18 to TRBJ1-5; no clear D gene. Germline V gives CDR1 KGHSH, CDR2 LQKENI. The CDR3 has 14 amino acids. The V end lost 3 bases, the J end lost 4 bases, and 10 bases lay between the germline ends. The DNA of the CDR3 is TGTGCCAGCTCACCGGGCACAAATAATCAGCCCCAGCATTTT. Protein: CASSPGTNNQPQHF.

The rearrangement uses TRBV10-3 and TRBJ2-6; no clear D. CDR1 is ENHRY and CDR2 is SYGVKD in the germline V gene. This CDR3 region has 14 residues. With 8 bases removed from V and 4 bases from J, the gap between germline ends came to 12 bases. The CDR3, as DNA: TGTGCCATCTCCGGGTGGATAGGGGCCAACGTCCTGACTTTC. Protein sequence: CAISGWIGANVLTF.

V and J are TRBV5-6 and TRBJ2-6; D gene uncertain. Germline V gene data show CDR1 as SGHDT and CDR2 as YYEEEE. The V end was cut by 0 bases, the J end by 2 bases, with 6 bases between. CDR3 length equals 15 residues. CDR3 sequence reads: CASSLGSTGANVLTF. CDR3 nucleotides: TGTGCCAGCAGCTTGGGAAGTACTGGGGCCAACGTCCTGACTTTC.

The rearrangement links TRBV6-1 to TRBJ1-3, with D unresolved. The V end lost 7 bases, the J end lost 4 bases, and 5 bases lay between the germline ends. The CDR3 has 11 residues. Looked up from germline, CDR1 is MNHNS and CDR2 is SASEGT. As DNA, the CDR3 is TGTGCCAGCATTAGGGGAAACACCATATATTTT. This codes for CASIRGNTIYF.

This chain joins TRBV30 and TRBJ2-6, with 7 positions matching TRBD1. This CDR3 has 14 amino acids. V lost 6 bases to trimming and J lost 3 bases; unmatched junction nucleotides: 5. The germline CDR1 and CDR2 sequences are GTSNPN and SVGIG (reference sequence). CDR3 residues: CACTTGNGANVLTF. The CDR3 nucleotides are TGTGCCTGCACGACAGGGAATGGGGCCAACGTCCTGACTTTC.